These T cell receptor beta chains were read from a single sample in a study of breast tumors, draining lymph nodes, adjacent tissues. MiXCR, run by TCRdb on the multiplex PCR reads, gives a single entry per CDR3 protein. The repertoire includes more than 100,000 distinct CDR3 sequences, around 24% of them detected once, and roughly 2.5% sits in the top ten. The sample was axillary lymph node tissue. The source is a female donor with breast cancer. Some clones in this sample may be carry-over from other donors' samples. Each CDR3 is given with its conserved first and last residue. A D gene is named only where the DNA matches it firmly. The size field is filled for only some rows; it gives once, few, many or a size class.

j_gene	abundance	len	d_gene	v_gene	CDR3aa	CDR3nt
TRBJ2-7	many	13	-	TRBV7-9	CASSWTLFDEQYF	TGTGCCAGCAGCTGGACATTATTCGACGAGCAGTACTTC
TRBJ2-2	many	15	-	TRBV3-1	CASSLRQGNTGELFF	TGTGCCAGCAGCTTGAGGCAGGGGAACACCGGGGAGCTGTTTTTT
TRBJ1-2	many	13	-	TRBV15	CATSRKGIYGYTF	TGTGCCACCAGCAGAAAGGGGATCTATGGCTACACCTTC
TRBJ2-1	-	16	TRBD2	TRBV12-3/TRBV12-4	CASSTPTSGRANEQFF	TGTGCCAGCAGCACCCCGACTAGCGGGAGGGCCAATGAGCAGTTCTTC
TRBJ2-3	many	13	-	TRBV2	CANRDRSPDTQYF	TGTGCCAACCGGGACCGTAGCCCAGATACGCAGTATTTT
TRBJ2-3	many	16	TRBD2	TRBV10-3	CAISEGLAGGTDTQYF	TGTGCCATCAGTGAAGGACTAGCGGGTGGCACAGATACGCAGTATTTT
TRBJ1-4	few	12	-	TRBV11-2	CASSSANEKLFF	TGTGCCAGCAGCTCGGCTAATGAAAAACTGTTTTTT
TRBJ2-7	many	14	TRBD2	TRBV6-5	CASSSAGGPHEQYF	TGTGCCAGCAGTTCAGCGGGAGGGCCCCACGAGCAGTACTTC
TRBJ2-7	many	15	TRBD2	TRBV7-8	CASSLGLAGPLEQYF	TGTGCCAGCAGCTTGGGACTAGCGGGACCCCTGGAGCAGTACTTC
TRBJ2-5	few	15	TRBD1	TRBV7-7	CASSSTGGSAETQYF	TGTGCCAGCAGCTCAACAGGGGGGAGCGCGGAGACCCAGTACTTC
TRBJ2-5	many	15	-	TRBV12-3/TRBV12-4	CASRETGVGQETQYF	TGTGCCAGCAGGGAGACGGGAGTGGGTCAAGAGACCCAGTACTTC
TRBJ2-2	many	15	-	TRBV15	CATSRGDSYTGELFF	TGTGCCACCAGCAGAGGTGACAGTTACACCGGGGAGCTGTTTTTT
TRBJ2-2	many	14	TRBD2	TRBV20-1	CSASRAGEAGELFF	TGCAGTGCTTCCCGGGCGGGAGAGGCCGGGGAGCTGTTTTTT
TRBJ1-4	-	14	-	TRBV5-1	CASSPTRYNEKLFF	TGCGCCAGCAGCCCGACAAGGTATAATGAAAAACTGTTTTTT
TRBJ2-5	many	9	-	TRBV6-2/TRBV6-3	CASSDPKYF	TGTGCCAGCAGTGATCCGAAGTACTTC
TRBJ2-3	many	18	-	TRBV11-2	CASSFWDCDRDNTDTQYF	TGTGCCAGCAGCTTCTGGGACTGTGACAGGGACAACACAGATACGCAGTATTTT
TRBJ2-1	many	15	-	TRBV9	CASSAKGGALNEQFF	TGTGCCAGCAGCGCGAAGGGGGGCGCTTTGAATGAGCAGTTCTTC
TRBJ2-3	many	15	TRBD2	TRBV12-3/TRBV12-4	CASSPSGKGGDTQYF	TGTGCCAGCAGTCCTAGCGGGAAGGGGGGGGATACGCAGTATTTT
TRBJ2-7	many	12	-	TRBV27	CASSLGGHEQYF	TGTGCCAGCAGTTTAGGGGGACACGAGCAGTACTTC
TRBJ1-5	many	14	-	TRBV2	CASIADNSNQPQHF	TGTGCCAGCATTGCGGACAATAGCAATCAGCCCCAGCATTTT
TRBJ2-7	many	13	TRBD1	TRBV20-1	CSAPGQGVYEQYF	TGCAGTGCTCCGGGACAGGGGGTGTACGAGCAGTACTTC
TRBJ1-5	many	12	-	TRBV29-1	CSVGHTDQPQHF	TGCAGCGTCGGACACACTGATCAGCCCCAGCATTTT
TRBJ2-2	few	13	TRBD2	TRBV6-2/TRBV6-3	CASAKSGAGELFF	TGTGCCAGCGCCAAGAGCGGGGCCGGGGAGCTGTTTTTT
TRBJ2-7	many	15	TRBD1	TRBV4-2	CASSQTTGEYYEQYF	TGTGCCAGCAGCCAAACGACAGGGGAATACTACGAGCAGTACTTC
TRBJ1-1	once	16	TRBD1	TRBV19	CASSMGRDRKHTEAFF	TGTGCCAGTAGTATGGGGAGGGACAGGAAACACACTGAAGCTTTCTTT
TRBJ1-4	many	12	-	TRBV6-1	CASSGGGRKLFF	TGTGCCAGCAGTGGGGGAGGGCGAAAACTGTTTTTT
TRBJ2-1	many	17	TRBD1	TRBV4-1	CASSLDPPTGFVEEQFF	TGCGCCAGCAGTCTAGACCCCCCGACAGGGTTTGTGGAGGAGCAGTTCTTC
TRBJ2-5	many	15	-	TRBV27	CASRSGVRGQETQYF	TGTGCCAGCAGGTCAGGGGTACGTGGGCAAGAGACCCAGTACTTC
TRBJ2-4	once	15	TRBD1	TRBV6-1	CASKDDRVGGNIQYF	TGTGCCAGCAAAGATGACAGGGTCGGAGGAAACATTCAGTACTTC
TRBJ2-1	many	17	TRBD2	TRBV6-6	CASSYRLAGDSYNEQFF	TGTGCCAGCAGTTACAGACTAGCGGGAGACTCCTACAATGAGCAGTTCTTC
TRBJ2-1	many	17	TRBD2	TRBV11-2	CASSPPTRLAGGNEQFF	TGTGCCAGCAGCCCCCCGACCCGACTAGCGGGAGGCAATGAGCAGTTCTTC
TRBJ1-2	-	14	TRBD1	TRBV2	CASRPQGAIYGYTF	TGTGCCAGCAGACCACAGGGGGCAATCTATGGCTACACCTTC
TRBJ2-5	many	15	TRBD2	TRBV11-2	CASSPLADWGETQYF	TGTGCCAGCAGCCCACTAGCGGACTGGGGGGAGACCCAGTACTTC
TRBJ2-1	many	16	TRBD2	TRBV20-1	CSARELAGHEPNEQFF	TGCAGTGCTAGAGAACTAGCGGGCCACGAACCCAATGAGCAGTTCTTC
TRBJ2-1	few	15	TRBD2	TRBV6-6	CASSYSPNGGNEQFF	TGTGCCAGCAGTTACTCCCCTAACGGGGGGAATGAGCAGTTCTTC
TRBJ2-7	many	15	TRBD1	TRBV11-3	CASSLKGQASYEQYF	TGTGCCAGCAGCTTAAAGGGACAGGCCTCCTACGAGCAGTACTTC
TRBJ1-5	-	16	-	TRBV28	CASSYTGGFSNQPQHF	TGTGCCAGCAGCTACACGGGCGGATTTAGCAATCAGCCCCAGCATTTT
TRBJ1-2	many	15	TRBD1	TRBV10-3	CAISGTGQGYSGYTF	TGTGCCATCAGTGGTACCGGACAGGGGTATAGTGGCTACACCTTC
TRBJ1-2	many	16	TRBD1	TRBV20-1	CSARGGAGGIAGGYTF	TGCAGTGCTAGAGGTGGGGCAGGGGGAATCGCGGGTGGCTACACCTTC
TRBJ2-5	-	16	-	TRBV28	CASSKGVEGLGETQYF	TGTGCCAGCAGTAAGGGGGTAGAGGGGCTGGGAGAGACCCAGTACTTC
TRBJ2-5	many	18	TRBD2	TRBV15	CATSRVKASGRSQETQYF	TGTGCCACCAGCAGAGTGAAGGCTAGCGGGAGGTCCCAAGAGACCCAGTACTTC
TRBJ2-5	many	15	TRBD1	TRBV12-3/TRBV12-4	CASGPGTGARETQYF	TGTGCCAGCGGCCCCGGGACAGGGGCTAGAGAGACCCAGTACTTC
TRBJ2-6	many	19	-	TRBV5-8	CASSLFGDPSGPGANVLTF	TGTGCCAGCAGCTTGTTCGGGGACCCAAGCGGACCTGGGGCCAACGTCCTGACTTTC
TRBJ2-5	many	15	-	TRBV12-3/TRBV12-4	CASSLEIGGRETQYF	TGTGCCAGCAGTTTAGAGATAGGTGGGAGAGAGACCCAGTACTTC
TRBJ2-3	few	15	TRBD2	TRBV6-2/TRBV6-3	CASTLAGGPADTQYF	TGTGCCAGCACCCTAGCGGGAGGGCCGGCGGATACGCAGTATTTT
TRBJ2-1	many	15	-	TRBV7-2	CASSLMPAVAGEQFF	TGTGCCAGCAGCTTAATGCCCGCAGTGGCCGGTGAGCAGTTCTTC